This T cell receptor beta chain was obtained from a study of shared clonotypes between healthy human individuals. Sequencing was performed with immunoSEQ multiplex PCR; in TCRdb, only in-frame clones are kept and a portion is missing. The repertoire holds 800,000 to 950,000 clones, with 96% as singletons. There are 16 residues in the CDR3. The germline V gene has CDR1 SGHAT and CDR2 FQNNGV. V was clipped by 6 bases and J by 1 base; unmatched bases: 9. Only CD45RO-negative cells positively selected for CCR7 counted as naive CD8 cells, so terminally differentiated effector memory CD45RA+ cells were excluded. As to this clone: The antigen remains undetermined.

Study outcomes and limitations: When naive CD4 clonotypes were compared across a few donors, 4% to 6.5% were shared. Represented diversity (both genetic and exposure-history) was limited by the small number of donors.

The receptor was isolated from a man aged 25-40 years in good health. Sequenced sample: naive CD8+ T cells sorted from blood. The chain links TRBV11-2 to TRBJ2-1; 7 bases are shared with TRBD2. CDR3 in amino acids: CASSIRFGGSYNEQFF. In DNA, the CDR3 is TGTGCCAGCAGTATTAGATTCGGGGGGTCCTACAATGAGCAGTTCTTC.